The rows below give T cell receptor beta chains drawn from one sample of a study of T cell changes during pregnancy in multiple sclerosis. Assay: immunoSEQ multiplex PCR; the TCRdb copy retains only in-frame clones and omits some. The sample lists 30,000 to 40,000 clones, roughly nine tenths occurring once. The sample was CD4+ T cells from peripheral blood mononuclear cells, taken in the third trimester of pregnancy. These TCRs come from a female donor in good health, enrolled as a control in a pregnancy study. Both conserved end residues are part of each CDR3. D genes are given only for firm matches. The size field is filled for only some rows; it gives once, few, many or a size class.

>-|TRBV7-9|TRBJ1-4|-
TGTGCCAGCAGCTTAACGTCGACAGGCACTAATGAAAAACTGTTTTTT
CASSLTSTGTNEKLFF
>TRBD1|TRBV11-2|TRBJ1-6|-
TGTGCCAGCAGACTAACGGGACAGGCGAACAATTCACCCCTCCACTTT
CASRLTGQANNSPLHF
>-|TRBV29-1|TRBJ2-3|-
TGCAGCGCCCAAGTCCGGGGGACCCATAATACGCAGTATTTT
CSAQVRGTHNTQYF
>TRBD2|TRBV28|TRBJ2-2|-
TGTGCCAGCAGTTTGGCGGGAGGTCGGACCGGGGAGCTGTTTTTT
CASSLAGGRTGELFF
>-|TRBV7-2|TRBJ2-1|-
TGTGCCAGCAGCTTACCCCCGAATGAGCAGTTCTTC
CASSLPPNEQFF
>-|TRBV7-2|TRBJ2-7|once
TGTGCCAGCAGCTTGAACAGGGCCGGGGAGCAGTACTTC
CASSLNRAGEQYF
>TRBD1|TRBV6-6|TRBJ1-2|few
TGTGCCAGCAGTTTCGACAGGGATGAGGGCTACACCTTC
CASSFDRDEGYTF
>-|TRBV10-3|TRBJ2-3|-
TGTGCCATCAGTAGGGCTAGCCCTAGCACAGATACGCAGTATTTT
CAISRASPSTDTQYF
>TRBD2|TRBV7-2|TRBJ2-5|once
TGTGCCAGCAGCTTAAGGACTAGCGGGAGACCTCAAGAGACCCAGTACTTC
CASSLRTSGRPQETQYF
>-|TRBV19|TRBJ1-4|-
TGTGCCAGTAGTCCCAGAATTCGCCCCGAAAAACTGTTTTTT
CASSPRIRPEKLFF
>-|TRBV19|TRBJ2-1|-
TGTGCCAGTAGTTCCTACCATTCCGGGACAATTAACAATGAGCAGTTCTTC
CASSSYHSGTINNEQFF
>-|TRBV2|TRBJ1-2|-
TGTGCCAGCTCCCTTTTGAGACAGAACTATGGCTACACCTTC
CASSLLRQNYGYTF
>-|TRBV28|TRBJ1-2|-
TGTGCCAGCAGTTCCCCATCGGCGGGCTACTCCTATGGCTACACCTTC
CASSSPSAGYSYGYTF
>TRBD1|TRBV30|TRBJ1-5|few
TGTGCCTGGAGCCATGGACAGGGACAGGGCAATCAGCCCCAGCATTTT
CAWSHGQGQGNQPQHF
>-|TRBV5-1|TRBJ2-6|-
TGCGCCAGCAGTTCGGTCGGACACTCTGGGGCCAACGTCCTGACTTTC
CASSSVGHSGANVLTF
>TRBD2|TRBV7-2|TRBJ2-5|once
TGTGCCAGCATCCCCGGGGGGTCCCAAGAGACCCAGTACTTC
CASIPGGSQETQYF
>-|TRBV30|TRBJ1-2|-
TGTGCCTGGAGTTCCCAGACGGGAAGCTACACCTTC
CAWSSQTGSYTF
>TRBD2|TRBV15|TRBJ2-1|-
TGTGCCACCAGCAGAAAAACTAGCGGGAGGGGGAATGAGCAGTTCTTC
CATSRKTSGRGNEQFF
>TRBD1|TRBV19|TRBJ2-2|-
TGTGCCAGTATCCCCACAGGGGTAACCGGGGAGCTGTTTTTT
CASIPTGVTGELFF
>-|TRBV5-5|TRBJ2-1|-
TGTGCCAGCAGCTTGTCAGGGACAAGCTCCTACAATGAGCAGTTCTTC
CASSLSGTSSYNEQFF